The source of this T cell receptor (beta chain) is a study of shared clonotypes between healthy human individuals. Study context: Aged between 18 and 49, the donors were two women and three men. The plates for each donor numbered three CD4 naive, three CD4 memory, two CD8 naive and one CD8 memory.

A word on this clone: Its specificity is unknown.

Broader study findings: In having few donors, the study represented limited genetic and exposure-history diversity. Among non-shared clonotypes, generation probabilities were lower than among those shared by all four donors.

Germline CDR1 is MNHNS and CDR2 is SASEGT. The length of the CDR3 is 12 residues. After removal of 10 bases from V and 7 bases from J, the junction contained 4 bases not matched to a gene. As defined, naive CD8 cells were CD45RO-negative and positively selected for CCR7, with terminally differentiated effector memory CD45RA+ cells excluded. Sequencing was performed with immunoSEQ multiplex PCR; in TCRdb, only in-frame clones are kept and a portion is missing. The sample records roughly 2,000,000 clones, 85% to 95% being singletons. This chain connects TRBV6-1 to TRBJ2-7, with TRBD2 matching 13 bases. The sequence was collected from a man aged 18-30 years in good health. Some clones in this sample may be carry-over from other donors' samples. Sequencing was performed on naive CD8+ T cells from PBMCs. The CDR3 nucleotides are TGTGCCACTTGGGGACTAGCGGGGGAGCAGTACTTC. It is translated as CATWGLAGEQYF.